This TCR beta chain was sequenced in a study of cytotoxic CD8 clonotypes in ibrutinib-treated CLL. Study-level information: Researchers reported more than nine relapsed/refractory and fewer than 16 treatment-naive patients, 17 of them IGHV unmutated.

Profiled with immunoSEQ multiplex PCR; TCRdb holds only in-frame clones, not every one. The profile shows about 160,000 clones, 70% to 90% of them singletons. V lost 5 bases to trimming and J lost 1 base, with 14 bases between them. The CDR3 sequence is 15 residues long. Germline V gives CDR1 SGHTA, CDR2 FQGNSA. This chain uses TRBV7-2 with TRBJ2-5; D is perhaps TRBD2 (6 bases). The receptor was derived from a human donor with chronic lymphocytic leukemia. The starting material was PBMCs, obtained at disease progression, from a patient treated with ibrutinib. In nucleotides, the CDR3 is TGTGCCAGCAGCCCCATGTCAGCGGGCCAAGAGACCCAGTACTTC. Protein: CASSPMSAGQETQYF.